The rows below give T cell receptor beta chains drawn from one sample of a study of T cells in Graves' hyperthyroidism and ophthalmopathy. TCRdb passed the multiplex PCR reads through MiXCR, listing each CDR3 protein once. This sample has some 700,000 distinct CDR3 sequences, with about 18% found just once. Sequencing was performed on blood. These receptors were obtained from a middle-aged man with Graves' hyperthyroidism. The CDR3 runs from the conserved cysteine through the conserved F or W. The D gene is left open where the match is weak. Some rows have no size entry. The others give once, few or many, or a class for an expanded clone.

>15|TRBJ1-5|many|TRBV10-3|TRBD1
TGTGCCATCAGTGGGGGAGGGACAGGGGTTCAGCCCCAGCATTTT
CAISGGGTGVQPQHF
>15|TRBJ2-3|many|TRBV2|TRBD1
TGTGCCAGCACCTTCGACAGGGTAGGCACAGATACGCAGTATTTT
CASTFDRVGTDTQYF
>15|TRBJ1-1|many|TRBV27|NA
TGTGCCAGCTCTGGGGGGGGCGCAGGAAACACTGAAGCTTTCTTT
CASSGGGAGNTEAFF
>15|TRBJ2-5|NA|TRBV7-7|TRBD1
TGTGCTGGCAGCTTTCGGGACAGGGGGTCGGAGACCCAGTACTTC
CAGSFRDRGSETQYF
>13|TRBJ2-7|many|TRBV7-8|NA
TGTGCCAGCAGCCTCCGGACAGCCTACGAGCAGTACTTC
CASSLRTAYEQYF
>16|TRBJ1-6|NA|TRBV20-1|TRBD1
TGCAGTGCTAGAGGGTCGACAGGGTGGACGAATTCACCCCTCCACTTT
CSARGSTGWTNSPLHF
>17|TRBJ2-2|NA|TRBV3-1|TRBD2
TGTGCCAGCAGCCACCTGGGACTAGCGGGAGACACCGGGGAGCTGTTTTTT
CASSHLGLAGDTGELFF
>15|TRBJ2-7|many|TRBV28|TRBD2
TGTGCCAGCAGTTTGGGGACTAGCGCCTCCTACGAGCAGTACTTC
CASSLGTSASYEQYF
>14|TRBJ2-7|many|TRBV6-1|NA
TGTGCCAGCAGTGATGAGGGGAGCTCCTACGAGCAGTACTTC
CASSDEGSSYEQYF
>15|TRBJ2-2|many|TRBV12-3/TRBV12-4|NA
TGTGCCAGCAGTTTATCAACGGGGTCCACCGGGGAGCTGTTTTTT
CASSLSTGSTGELFF
>13|TRBJ1-1|many|TRBV2|TRBD1
TGTGCCAGCAGGCCGACAGGGTTGGGTTTAGCTTTCTTT
CASRPTGLGLAFF
>11|TRBJ2-7|NA|TRBV20-1|NA
TGCAGTGCTAGAGAGGCCTACGAGCAGTACTTC
CSAREAYEQYF
>16|TRBJ2-7|many|TRBV6-1|TRBD1
TGTGCCAGCAGTTCTATCCTTAGGGACAGCGGTTACGAGCAGTACTTC
CASSSILRDSGYEQYF
>15|TRBJ1-4|many|TRBV28|NA
TGTGCCAGCAGTTTTGCAGGGGCAACTAATGAAAAACTGTTTTTT
CASSFAGATNEKLFF
>13|TRBJ2-7|NA|TRBV28|NA
TGTGCCAGTTTGCTTTCGGGACGATACGAGCAGTACTTC
CASLLSGRYEQYF
>14|TRBJ2-5|many|TRBV27|NA
TGTGCCACCCGTCTGACAGTCGAGGGAGAGACCCAGTACTTC
CATRLTVEGETQYF
>14|TRBJ2-5|many|TRBV12-5|NA
TGTGCTAGTGCCATAGGGGACTCTTCGGGAACCCAGTACTTC
CASAIGDSSGTQYF
>16|TRBJ2-2|NA|TRBV7-8|TRBD2
TGTGCCAGCAGCTCCGGCTCGGGACTAGCAATCGGGGAGCTGTTTTTT
CASSSGSGLAIGELFF
>15|TRBJ2-1|many|TRBV12-3/TRBV12-4|TRBD1
TGTGCCAGCAGCTTAACAGGGGGCGGCTACAATGAGCAGTTCTTC
CASSLTGGGYNEQFF
>14|TRBJ1-5|few|TRBV20-1|NA
TGCAGTGCTAGAAGGGGGGACATAAATCAGCCCCAGCATTTT
CSARRGDINQPQHF
>14|TRBJ1-3|NA|TRBV29-1|NA
TGCAGCGCACGGGGGGGAACCCCTGGAAACACCATATATTTT
CSARGGTPGNTIYF
>14|TRBJ1-2|many|TRBV28|TRBD1
TGTGCCAGCAGTGGGGGACAGGGTAACTATGGCTACACCTTC
CASSGGQGNYGYTF
>14|TRBJ2-5|few|TRBV28|TRBD1
TGTGCCAGCCTCCGGACAGGGGGCGGAGAGACCCAGTACTTC
CASLRTGGGETQYF
>16|TRBJ2-3|many|TRBV7-9|TRBD2
TGTGCCAGCAGCCCGGGACTAGCGGGAGTACGAGATACGCAGTATTTT
CASSPGLAGVRDTQYF
>14|TRBJ2-1|few|TRBV14|NA
TGTGCCAGCAGCCAAGATGGGGAACACCTTGAGCAGTTCTTC
CASSQDGEHLEQFF
>15|TRBJ2-7|NA|TRBV7-9|NA
TGTGCCAGCAGTTATTCCTTACGGGAGTTGTCCGAGCAGTACTTC
CASSYSLRELSEQYF
>13|TRBJ1-4|many|TRBV27|NA
TGTGCCAGCAGCTACCAGCTTAATGAAAAACTGTTTTTT
CASSYQLNEKLFF
>14|TRBJ1-6|many|TRBV28|NA
TGTGCCAGCAGTTTAGACACCAGAATCGCACCCCTCCACTTT
CASSLDTRIAPLHF
>12|TRBJ1-1|few|TRBV25-1|NA
TGTGCCAGCAGCGCCGATACACGGGCAGCTTTCTTT
CASSADTRAAFF
>13|TRBJ2-1|few|TRBV2|TRBD1
TGTGCCAGGACGGGACAGCCCTACAATGAGCAGTTCTTC
CARTGQPYNEQFF
>14|TRBJ2-2|many|TRBV12-3/TRBV12-4|TRBD2
TGTGCCAGCAGTTTATGGGGGGGCACCGGGGAGCTGTTTTTT
CASSLWGGTGELFF
>13|TRBJ2-5|many|TRBV18|NA
TGTGCCAGCTCAAGGGATAACGGAGAGACCCAGTACTTC
CASSRDNGETQYF
>15|TRBJ1-5|NA|TRBV20-1|TRBD1
TGCAGTGCTAGAGATCCGGGACAGGGTTACCAGCCCCAGCATTTT
CSARDPGQGYQPQHF
>16|TRBJ2-6|NA|TRBV6-2/TRBV6-3|NA
TGTGCCAGCAGGCCTAGGGAGTGGTCTGGGGCCAACGTCCTGACTTTC
CASRPREWSGANVLTF
>16|TRBJ2-3|few|TRBV7-9|TRBD1
TGTGCCAGCAGAGATTACGGGACAGGGGGCACAGATACGCAGTATTTT
CASRDYGTGGTDTQYF
>14|TRBJ1-6|NA|TRBV28|NA
TGTGCCAGCAGTTTGCACCTCAATAATTCACCCCTCCACTTT
CASSLHLNNSPLHF
>17|TRBJ2-3|many|TRBV2|TRBD2
TGTGCCAGCAGTTCTGACCCGAAGCGGGAAGCCACAGATACGCAGTATTTT
CASSSDPKREATDTQYF
>14|TRBJ1-1|many|TRBV19|NA
TGTGCCAGTAGTACGAACCAGGGGAACACTGAAGCTTTCTTT
CASSTNQGNTEAFF
>16|TRBJ2-7|many|TRBV11-1|TRBD2
TGTGCCAGCAGCTTCGGACTAGCGGGAGTGACGGGTGAGCAGTACTTC
CASSFGLAGVTGEQYF